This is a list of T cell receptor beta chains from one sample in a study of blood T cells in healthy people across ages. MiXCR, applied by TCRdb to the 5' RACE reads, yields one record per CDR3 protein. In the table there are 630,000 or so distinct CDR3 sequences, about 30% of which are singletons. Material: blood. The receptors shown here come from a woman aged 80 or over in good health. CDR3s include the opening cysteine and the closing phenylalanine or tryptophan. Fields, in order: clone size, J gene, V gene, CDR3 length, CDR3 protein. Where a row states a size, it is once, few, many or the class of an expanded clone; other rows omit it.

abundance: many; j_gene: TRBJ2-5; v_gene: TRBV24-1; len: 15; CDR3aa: CATSDIGGGKETQYF
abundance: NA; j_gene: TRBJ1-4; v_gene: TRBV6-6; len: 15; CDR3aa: CASSYSSRLGEKLFF
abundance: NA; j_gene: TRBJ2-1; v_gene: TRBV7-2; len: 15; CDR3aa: CASSYRQGIYNEQFF
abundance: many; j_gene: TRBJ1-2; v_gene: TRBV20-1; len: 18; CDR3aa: CSARDLRQGREANYGYTF
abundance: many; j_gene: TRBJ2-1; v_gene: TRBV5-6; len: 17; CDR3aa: CASSYRTSGGGYNEQFF
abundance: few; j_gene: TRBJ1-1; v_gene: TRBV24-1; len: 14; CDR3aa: CATSAGQSGTEAFF
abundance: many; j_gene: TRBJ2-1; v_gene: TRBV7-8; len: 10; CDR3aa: CASSFIEQFF
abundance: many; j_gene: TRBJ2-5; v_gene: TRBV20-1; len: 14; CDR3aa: CSARGSGGKETQYF
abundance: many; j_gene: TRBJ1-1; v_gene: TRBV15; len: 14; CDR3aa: CATSRDMAGGVAFF
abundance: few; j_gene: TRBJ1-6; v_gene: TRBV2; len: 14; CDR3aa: CASTEVKGRSPLHF
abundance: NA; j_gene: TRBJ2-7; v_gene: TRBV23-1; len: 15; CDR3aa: CASSQSSQTPTRQYF
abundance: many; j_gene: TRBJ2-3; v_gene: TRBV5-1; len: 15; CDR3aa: CASSLADRSSDTQYF
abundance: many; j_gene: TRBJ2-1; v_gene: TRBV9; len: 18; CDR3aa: CASSGRARGGASYNEQFF
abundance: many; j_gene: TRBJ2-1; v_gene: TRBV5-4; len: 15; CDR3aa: CASTSGGASYNEQFF
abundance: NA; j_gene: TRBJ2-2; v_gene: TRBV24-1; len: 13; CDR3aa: CATSDGNTGELFF
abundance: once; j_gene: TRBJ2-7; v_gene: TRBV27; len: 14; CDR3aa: CASSYEASNYEQYF
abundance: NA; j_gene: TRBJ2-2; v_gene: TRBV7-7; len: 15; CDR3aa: CASSSQIRGTGELFF
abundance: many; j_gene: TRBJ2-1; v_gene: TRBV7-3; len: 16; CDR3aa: CASSLMGAGVYNEQFF
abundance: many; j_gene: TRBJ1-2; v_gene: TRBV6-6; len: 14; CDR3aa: CASSYPGQIYGYTF
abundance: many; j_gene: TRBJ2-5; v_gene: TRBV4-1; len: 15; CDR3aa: CASSQGITPEGTQYF
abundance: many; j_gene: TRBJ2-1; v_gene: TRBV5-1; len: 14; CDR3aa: CASSLTGTGVEQFF
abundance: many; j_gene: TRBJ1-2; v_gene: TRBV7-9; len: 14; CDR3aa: CASSPDGATKGYTF
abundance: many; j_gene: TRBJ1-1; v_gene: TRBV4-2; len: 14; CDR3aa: CASSQVGTEGEAFF
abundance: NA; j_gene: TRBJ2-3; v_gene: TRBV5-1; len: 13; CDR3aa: CASSLYNTDTQYF
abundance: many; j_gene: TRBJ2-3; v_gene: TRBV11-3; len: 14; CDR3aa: CASSLGRGRDTQYF
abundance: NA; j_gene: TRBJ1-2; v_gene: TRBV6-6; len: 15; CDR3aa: CASSYSMDAVGGYTF
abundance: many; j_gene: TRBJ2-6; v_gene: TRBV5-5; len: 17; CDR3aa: CASSWGTSNSGANVLTF
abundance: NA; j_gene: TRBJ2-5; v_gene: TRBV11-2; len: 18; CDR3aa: CASSFWTSGGRVRETQYF
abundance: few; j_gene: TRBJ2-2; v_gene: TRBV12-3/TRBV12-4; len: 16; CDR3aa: CASSSSRDILTGELFF
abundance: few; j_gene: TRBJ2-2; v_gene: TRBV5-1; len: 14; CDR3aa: CASNYDGYTGELFF
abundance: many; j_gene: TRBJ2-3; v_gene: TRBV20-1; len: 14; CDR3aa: CSARGRGWSDTQYF
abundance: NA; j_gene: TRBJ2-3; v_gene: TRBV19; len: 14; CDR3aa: CASSIQGAPDTQYF